These T cell receptor beta chains were read from a single sample in a study of memory CD4+ T cells and cytomegalovirus serostatus. Here immunoSEQ multiplex PCR was the method, and the copy in TCRdb shows in-frame clones only, minus some. The sample carries tens of thousands of clones, roughly 79% recorded once. The sample was memory CD4+ T cells from blood. The receptors derive from an adult in good health and CMV-seronegative. Both conserved end residues are part of each CDR3. The D gene is left open where the match is weak. Clone sizes are given selectively: once, few, many, or a class where the clone is expanded.

D gene: NA
CDR3 length: 13
clone size: NA
J gene: TRBJ1-2
V gene: TRBV19
CDR3 protein: CASNPAYNYGYTF
CDR3 DNA: TGTGCCAGTAATCCGGCTTACAACTATGGCTACACCTTC

D gene: TRBD2
CDR3 length: 17
clone size: NA
J gene: TRBJ2-5
V gene: TRBV9
CDR3 protein: CASSVGASGGALETQYF
CDR3 DNA: TGTGCCAGCAGCGTAGGGGCTAGCGGGGGGGCGTTGGAGACCCAGTACTTC

D gene: TRBD2
CDR3 length: 16
clone size: NA
J gene: TRBJ2-7
V gene: TRBV7-2
CDR3 protein: CASSARTSGGRYEQYF
CDR3 DNA: TGTGCCAGCAGCGCTCGCACTAGCGGGGGAAGGTACGAGCAGTACTTC

D gene: NA
CDR3 length: 13
clone size: NA
J gene: TRBJ2-7
V gene: TRBV7-9
CDR3 protein: CASSLGINYEQYF
CDR3 DNA: TGTGCCAGCAGCTTGGGGATCAACTACGAGCAGTACTTC

D gene: NA
CDR3 length: 18
clone size: NA
J gene: TRBJ2-2
V gene: TRBV7-9
CDR3 protein: CASSSQRGGPRWTGELFF
CDR3 DNA: TGTGCCAGCAGCTCCCAGCGAGGGGGGCCGAGATGGACCGGGGAGCTGTTTTTT

D gene: NA
CDR3 length: 16
clone size: once
J gene: TRBJ2-1
V gene: TRBV19
CDR3 protein: CASSIGNRVTYNEQFF
CDR3 DNA: TGTGCCAGTAGTATAGGGAACAGGGTCACCTACAATGAGCAGTTCTTC

D gene: TRBD1
CDR3 length: 15
clone size: NA
J gene: TRBJ1-3
V gene: TRBV5-6
CDR3 protein: CASSSDRGNGNTIYF
CDR3 DNA: TGTGCCAGCAGTTCGGACAGGGGGAACGGAAACACCATATATTTT

D gene: NA
CDR3 length: 15
clone size: NA
J gene: TRBJ2-5
V gene: TRBV28
CDR3 protein: CASSEPGPLEETQYF
CDR3 DNA: TGTGCCAGCAGTGAACCGGGCCCGCTGGAGGAGACCCAGTACTTC

D gene: NA
CDR3 length: 13
clone size: few
J gene: TRBJ1-5
V gene: TRBV4-2
CDR3 protein: CASSQSSNQPQHF
CDR3 DNA: TGTGCCAGCAGCCAATCCAGCAATCAGCCCCAGCATTTT

D gene: NA
CDR3 length: 14
clone size: NA
J gene: TRBJ1-2
V gene: TRBV7-2
CDR3 protein: CASSLGPPNYGYTF
CDR3 DNA: TGTGCCAGCAGCTTAGGGCCCCCAAACTATGGCTACACCTTC

D gene: NA
CDR3 length: 14
clone size: NA
J gene: TRBJ2-1
V gene: TRBV12-5
CDR3 protein: CASGLGQGYNEQFF
CDR3 DNA: TGTGCTAGTGGTCTTGGGCAGGGGTACAATGAGCAGTTCTTC

D gene: TRBD1
CDR3 length: 13
clone size: NA
J gene: TRBJ2-7
V gene: TRBV4-1
CDR3 protein: CASSPGTGLEQYF
CDR3 DNA: TGCGCCAGCAGCCCCGGGACAGGGTTAGAGCAGTACTTC

D gene: NA
CDR3 length: 10
clone size: few
J gene: TRBJ1-1
V gene: TRBV29-1
CDR3 protein: CSVENTEAFF
CDR3 DNA: TGCAGCGTGGAGAACACTGAAGCTTTCTTT

D gene: TRBD1
CDR3 length: 16
clone size: NA
J gene: TRBJ2-1
V gene: TRBV5-6
CDR3 protein: CASSLPPGQGHNEQFF
CDR3 DNA: TGTGCCAGCAGCTTGCCCCCGGGACAGGGCCACAATGAGCAGTTCTTC

D gene: TRBD1
CDR3 length: 13
clone size: NA
J gene: TRBJ1-6
V gene: TRBV5-1
CDR3 protein: CASSRDSNSPLHF
CDR3 DNA: TGCGCCAGCAGCCGGGACAGTAATTCACCCCTCCACTTT

D gene: NA
CDR3 length: 13
clone size: NA
J gene: TRBJ2-7
V gene: TRBV6-5
CDR3 protein: CASQAGPPNEQYF
CDR3 DNA: TGTGCCAGCCAAGCCGGGCCCCCCAACGAGCAGTACTTC

D gene: TRBD2
CDR3 length: 16
clone size: NA
J gene: TRBJ2-1
V gene: TRBV29-1
CDR3 protein: CSVGLAGASSYNEQFF
CDR3 DNA: TGCAGCGTTGGACTAGCGGGGGCTAGCTCCTACAATGAGCAGTTCTTC

D gene: NA
CDR3 length: 14
clone size: few
J gene: TRBJ1-5
V gene: TRBV2
CDR3 protein: CASSEASAYQPQHF
CDR3 DNA: TGTGCCAGCAGTGAAGCGTCGGCCTATCAGCCCCAGCATTTT

D gene: NA
CDR3 length: 15
clone size: NA
J gene: TRBJ2-7
V gene: TRBV29-1
CDR3 protein: CSVAANQGVPYEQYF
CDR3 DNA: TGCAGCGTTGCGGCGAATCAAGGGGTCCCCTACGAGCAGTACTTC

D gene: NA
CDR3 length: 16
clone size: NA
J gene: TRBJ1-5
V gene: TRBV30
CDR3 protein: CAWSTGSSLLNQPQHF
CDR3 DNA: TGTGCCTGGAGTACCGGGAGTTCCCTTCTAAATCAGCCCCAGCATTTT

D gene: NA
CDR3 length: 18
clone size: NA
J gene: TRBJ2-1
V gene: TRBV5-1
CDR3 protein: CASSLGPEMTGYVGEQFF
CDR3 DNA: TGCGCCAGCAGCTTGGGACCCGAAATGACTGGATATGTCGGTGAGCAGTTCTTC

D gene: NA
CDR3 length: 13
clone size: NA
J gene: TRBJ2-2
V gene: TRBV6-5
CDR3 protein: CASSSRVSGELFF
CDR3 DNA: TGTGCCAGCAGCTCCAGGGTGTCCGGGGAGCTGTTTTTT

D gene: NA
CDR3 length: 15
clone size: once
J gene: TRBJ2-3
V gene: TRBV2
CDR3 protein: CASNTGTTGADTQYF
CDR3 DNA: TGTGCCAGCAATACCGGGACCACAGGCGCAGATACGCAGTATTTT

D gene: NA
CDR3 length: 14
clone size: NA
J gene: TRBJ1-1
V gene: TRBV5-1
CDR3 protein: CASSPEERNTEAFF
CDR3 DNA: TGCGCCAGCAGCCCTGAGGAGCGGAACACTGAAGCTTTCTTT

D gene: NA
CDR3 length: 15
clone size: NA
J gene: TRBJ2-1
V gene: TRBV7-3
CDR3 protein: CASSLFSEKHNEQFF
CDR3 DNA: TGTGCCAGCAGCTTATTTTCCGAAAAACACAATGAGCAGTTCTTC

D gene: NA
CDR3 length: 14
clone size: NA
J gene: TRBJ2-2
V gene: TRBV7-8
CDR3 protein: CASSLGGVTGELFF
CDR3 DNA: TGTGCCAGCAGCTTAGGTGGGGTCACCGGGGAGCTGTTTTTT

D gene: NA
CDR3 length: 13
clone size: NA
J gene: TRBJ1-1
V gene: TRBV18
CDR3 protein: CASSLDDLGEAFF
CDR3 DNA: TGTGCCAGCTCCCTCGACGACTTAGGTGAAGCTTTCTTT

D gene: NA
CDR3 length: 15
clone size: NA
J gene: TRBJ2-5
V gene: TRBV5-1
CDR3 protein: CASSLAGSQRKTQYF
CDR3 DNA: TGCGCCAGCAGCTTGGCCGGCAGTCAGCGGAAGACCCAGTACTTC

D gene: NA
CDR3 length: 16
clone size: NA
J gene: TRBJ2-3
V gene: TRBV14
CDR3 protein: CASSQDIVQGTDTQYF
CDR3 DNA: TGTGCCAGCAGCCAAGACATTGTCCAGGGAACAGATACGCAGTATTTT

D gene: NA
CDR3 length: 13
clone size: few
J gene: TRBJ1-5
V gene: TRBV2
CDR3 protein: CASTQNSNQPQHF
CDR3 DNA: TGTGCCAGCACACAGAATAGCAATCAGCCCCAGCATTTT

D gene: TRBD2
CDR3 length: 16
clone size: NA
J gene: TRBJ2-5
V gene: TRBV5-1
CDR3 protein: CASSPPSGGASETQYF
CDR3 DNA: TGCGCCAGCAGCCCCCCTAGCGGGGGGGCCTCAGAGACCCAGTACTTC

D gene: NA
CDR3 length: 13
clone size: NA
J gene: TRBJ2-1
V gene: TRBV7-9
CDR3 protein: CASSGRQGREQFF
CDR3 DNA: TGTGCCAGCAGCGGCCGTCAGGGACGGGAGCAGTTCTTC

D gene: NA
CDR3 length: 15
clone size: NA
J gene: TRBJ2-6
V gene: TRBV27
CDR3 protein: CASSIQGVGANVLTF
CDR3 DNA: TGTGCCAGCAGTATACAGGGTGTTGGGGCCAACGTCCTGACTTTC

D gene: NA
CDR3 length: 15
clone size: NA
J gene: TRBJ2-1
V gene: TRBV5-1
CDR3 protein: CASDKGGARFGEQFF
CDR3 DNA: TGCGCCAGCGACAAGGGGGGCGCTCGTTTTGGTGAGCAGTTCTTC

D gene: NA
CDR3 length: 16
clone size: few
J gene: TRBJ1-4
V gene: TRBV19
CDR3 protein: CASSHFRDGPNEKLFF
CDR3 DNA: TGTGCCAGTAGTCATTTCAGGGACGGGCCTAATGAAAAACTGTTTTTT

D gene: NA
CDR3 length: 15
clone size: NA
J gene: TRBJ1-1
V gene: TRBV19
CDR3 protein: CASTSMRGAFTEAFF
CDR3 DNA: TGTGCCAGTACCTCTATGCGGGGGGCGTTCACTGAAGCTTTCTTT

D gene: NA
CDR3 length: 14
clone size: NA
J gene: TRBJ2-3
V gene: TRBV9
CDR3 protein: CASSVRSRADTQYF
CDR3 DNA: TGTGCCAGCAGCGTTCGATCTAGAGCAGATACGCAGTATTTT

D gene: TRBD1
CDR3 length: 15
clone size: NA
J gene: TRBJ1-6
V gene: TRBV6-5
CDR3 protein: CASSYVGQGNSPLHF
CDR3 DNA: TGTGCCAGCAGTTATGTCGGACAGGGAAATTCACCCCTCCACTTT

D gene: NA
CDR3 length: 18
clone size: NA
J gene: TRBJ2-1
V gene: TRBV7-8
CDR3 protein: CASSQRVPSRGAPPEQFF
CDR3 DNA: TGTGCCAGCAGTCAAAGGGTCCCTAGCCGGGGGGCACCCCCTGAGCAGTTCTTC

D gene: NA
CDR3 length: 16
clone size: NA
J gene: TRBJ1-3
V gene: TRBV7-6
CDR3 protein: CASSLVGVGAGNTIYF
CDR3 DNA: TGTGCCAGCAGCTTAGTCGGGGTAGGGGCCGGAAACACCATATATTTT

D gene: NA
CDR3 length: 13
clone size: NA
J gene: TRBJ1-1
V gene: TRBV6-5
CDR3 protein: CASSYRAGTEAFF
CDR3 DNA: TGTGCCAGCAGTTACAGGGCGGGCACTGAAGCTTTCTTT

D gene: NA
CDR3 length: 13
clone size: NA
J gene: TRBJ1-5
V gene: TRBV29-1
CDR3 protein: CSVARGFNQPQHF
CDR3 DNA: TGCAGCGTTGCAAGGGGATTTAATCAGCCCCAGCATTTT

D gene: NA
CDR3 length: 18
clone size: NA
J gene: TRBJ1-1
V gene: TRBV7-8
CDR3 protein: CASSLGRRAPKGHTEAFF
CDR3 DNA: TGTGCCAGCAGCTTAGGGAGGAGAGCACCAAAGGGGCACACTGAAGCTTTCTTT

D gene: NA
CDR3 length: 16
clone size: NA
J gene: TRBJ2-2
V gene: TRBV4-1
CDR3 protein: CASSQNRLGGTGELFF
CDR3 DNA: TGCGCCAGCAGCCAAAACAGGTTGGGGGGCACCGGGGAGCTGTTTTTT

D gene: TRBD1
CDR3 length: 15
clone size: NA
J gene: TRBJ1-6
V gene: TRBV9
CDR3 protein: CASSVATGANSPLHF
CDR3 DNA: TGTGCCAGCAGCGTAGCGACAGGGGCTAATTCACCCCTCCACTTT

D gene: NA
CDR3 length: 18
clone size: NA
J gene: TRBJ1-2
V gene: TRBV14
CDR3 protein: CASSQFLRPRDGLSGYTF
CDR3 DNA: TGTGCCAGCAGCCAATTTCTGAGGCCTCGAGACGGGCTATCGGGCTACACCTTC

D gene: TRBD1
CDR3 length: 18
clone size: NA
J gene: TRBJ2-6
V gene: TRBV7-9
CDR3 protein: CASSGGTGTNLGANVLTF
CDR3 DNA: TGTGCCAGCAGTGGCGGGACAGGAACAAATCTTGGGGCCAACGTCCTGACTTTC

D gene: NA
CDR3 length: 14
clone size: NA
J gene: TRBJ2-3
V gene: TRBV2
CDR3 protein: CASSPGQSTDTQYF
CDR3 DNA: TGTGCCAGCAGTCCGGGACAAAGCACAGATACGCAGTATTTT

D gene: NA
CDR3 length: 14
clone size: NA
J gene: TRBJ1-2
V gene: TRBV10-3
CDR3 protein: CAISEISDTLGYTF
CDR3 DNA: TGTGCCATCAGTGAGATTTCAGACACCCTTGGCTACACCTTC

D gene: NA
CDR3 length: 12
clone size: few
J gene: TRBJ1-5
V gene: TRBV10-3
CDR3 protein: CAIGGTNQPQHF
CDR3 DNA: TGTGCCATCGGGGGGACCAATCAGCCCCAGCATTTT

D gene: TRBD2
CDR3 length: 13
clone size: few
J gene: TRBJ2-7
V gene: TRBV7-9
CDR3 protein: CASSSGGPYEQYF
CDR3 DNA: TGTGCCAGCAGCTCGGGAGGGCCCTACGAGCAGTACTTC

D gene: NA
CDR3 length: 13
clone size: NA
J gene: TRBJ2-1
V gene: TRBV18
CDR3 protein: CASSSGGFDEQFF
CDR3 DNA: TGTGCCAGCTCCTCTGGGGGGTTCGACGAGCAGTTCTTC

D gene: TRBD2
CDR3 length: 16
clone size: NA
J gene: TRBJ2-3
V gene: TRBV18
CDR3 protein: CASSPLAGGSTDTQYF
CDR3 DNA: TGTGCCAGCTCACCACTAGCGGGGGGCAGCACAGATACGCAGTATTTT

D gene: NA
CDR3 length: 13
clone size: NA
J gene: TRBJ2-7
V gene: TRBV6-6
CDR3 protein: CASSYSKPYEQYF
CDR3 DNA: TGTGCCAGCAGTTACTCTAAACCTTACGAGCAGTACTTC

D gene: NA
CDR3 length: 10
clone size: NA
J gene: TRBJ2-7
V gene: TRBV20-1
CDR3 protein: CSAENYEQYF
CDR3 DNA: TGCAGTGCCGAAAACTACGAGCAGTACTTC